The rows below give T cell receptor beta chains drawn from one sample of a study of T cell changes during pregnancy in multiple sclerosis. Profiled with immunoSEQ multiplex PCR; TCRdb holds only in-frame clones, not every one. This table holds tens of thousands of clones, about nine tenths found once. The sequencing here drew on peripheral blood, taken in the second trimester of pregnancy. Source of these receptors: a female donor with multiple sclerosis, enrolled in a pregnancy study. Both conserved end residues are part of each CDR3. D genes are given only for firm matches. The listing skips clone size in some rows; elsewhere it reads once, few, many or a size class.

TRBD1	TRBV6-4	TRBJ1-6	NA	CASSDSRTGNSPLHF	TGTGCCAGCAGTGACTCGAGGACAGGGAATTCACCCCTCCACTTT
NA	TRBV28	TRBJ2-1	NA	CASMQGRAYEQFF	TGTGCCAGCATGCAGGGCAGGGCATATGAGCAGTTCTTC
NA	TRBV7-2	TRBJ1-6	NA	CASTQNRGGAGDSPLHF	TGTGCCAGCACCCAGAACCGAGGTGGGGCGGGGGATTCACCCCTCCACTTT
NA	TRBV6-6	TRBJ2-1	NA	CASSYAGSVSYNEQFF	TGTGCCAGCAGTTATGCGGGGTCGGTCTCCTACAATGAGCAGTTCTTC
NA	TRBV5-1	TRBJ1-6	NA	CASSLATSGSPLHF	TGCGCCAGCAGCTTGGCCACGTCGGGTTCACCCCTCCACTTT
NA	TRBV30	TRBJ1-1	NA	CAWSLLTGTEAFF	TGTGCCTGGAGCCTACTAACGGGCACTGAAGCTTTCTTT
NA	TRBV7-9	TRBJ2-2	once	CASSFLAGQNTGELFF	TGTGCCAGCAGCTTTTTGGCAGGGCAGAACACCGGGGAGCTGTTTTTT
TRBD1	TRBV30	TRBJ2-4	NA	CAWSKQGAIDIQYF	TGTGCCTGGAGTAAACAGGGGGCTATCGACATTCAGTACTTC
NA	TRBV15	TRBJ2-7	NA	CATSRDWGAGGPTYEQYF	TGTGCCACCAGCAGAGATTGGGGAGCGGGTGGTCCAACCTACGAGCAGTACTTC
NA	TRBV14	TRBJ2-2	NA	CASSQDLGRTGELFF	TGTGCCAGCAGCCAAGACCTAGGAAGAACCGGGGAGCTGTTTTTT
TRBD1	TRBV7-8	TRBJ2-5	NA	CASSLTVRDRTQETQYF	TGTGCCAGCAGCTTAACCGTGAGGGACAGGACCCAAGAGACCCAGTACTTC
NA	TRBV7-3	TRBJ2-3	NA	CASSLVDTTDTQYF	TGTGCCAGCAGCTTAGTGGACACCACAGATACGCAGTATTTT
NA	TRBV19	TRBJ2-3	few	CASNPGGPADTQYF	TGTGCCAGTAACCCCGGGGGGCCGGCAGATACGCAGTATTTT
TRBD1	TRBV19	TRBJ1-6	NA	CASQTGVRNSPLHF	TGTGCCAGTCAGACAGGGGTTCGGAATTCACCCCTCCACTTT
TRBD2	TRBV6-4	TRBJ2-3	NA	CASSAAGGIDTQYF	TGTGCCAGCAGTGCTGCGGGAGGAATAGATACGCAGTATTTT
TRBD1	TRBV5-1	TRBJ2-1	NA	CASRRDRVDLGEQFF	TGCGCCAGCAGAAGGGACAGGGTCGATCTCGGTGAGCAGTTCTTC
NA	TRBV28	TRBJ2-1	NA	CASSLFEDPPNNEQFF	TGTGCCAGCAGTTTATTCGAGGATCCCCCAAACAATGAGCAGTTCTTC
NA	TRBV6-6	TRBJ1-2	NA	CASSYSTGKNYGYTF	TGTGCCAGCAGTTACTCCACAGGGAAGAACTATGGCTACACCTTC
TRBD2	TRBV7-2	TRBJ2-5	once	CASSLRSSSGGTERGTQYF	TGTGCCAGCAGCTTACGAAGCTCTAGCGGGGGGACCGAGCGGGGGACCCAGTACTTC
TRBD1	TRBV5-1	TRBJ1-1	NA	CASSWGQPNTEAFF	TGCGCCAGCAGCTGGGGACAGCCGAACACTGAAGCTTTCTTT
TRBD1	TRBV30	TRBJ1-6	NA	CAWSAGGGSSPLHF	TGTGCCTGGAGTGCGGGAGGGGGCAGTTCACCCCTCCACTTT
NA	TRBV7-3	TRBJ2-3	NA	CASSSRGTDTQYF	TGTGCCAGCAGCTCAAGGGGGACAGATACGCAGTATTTT
NA	TRBV7-2	TRBJ1-1	NA	CASRAGGRGTEAFF	TGTGCCAGCCGGGCGGGGGGGCGCGGCACTGAAGCTTTCTTT
TRBD2	TRBV28	TRBJ2-3	NA	CASSLLAGGTDTQYF	TGTGCCAGCAGTTTACTCGCGGGGGGCACAGATACGCAGTATTTT
TRBD2	TRBV19	TRBJ2-3	NA	CASSTKPGLAGGLFGTDTQYF	TGTGCCAGTAGTACGAAACCGGGACTAGCGGGGGGGTTATTTGGCACAGATACGCAGTATTTT
TRBD1	TRBV30	TRBJ2-1	once	CAWSNPLGQVYNEQFF	TGTGCCTGGAGTAACCCTCTGGGACAGGTATACAATGAGCAGTTCTTC
TRBD2	TRBV7-3	TRBJ2-3	NA	CASSLTGGGSTDTQYF	TGTGCCAGCAGCTTAACCGGGGGGGGGAGCACAGATACGCAGTATTTT
TRBD1	TRBV11-2	TRBJ2-7	NA	CASSFTTAGTGPYEQYF	TGTGCCAGCAGCTTTACTACGGCCGGGACAGGTCCCTACGAGCAGTACTTC